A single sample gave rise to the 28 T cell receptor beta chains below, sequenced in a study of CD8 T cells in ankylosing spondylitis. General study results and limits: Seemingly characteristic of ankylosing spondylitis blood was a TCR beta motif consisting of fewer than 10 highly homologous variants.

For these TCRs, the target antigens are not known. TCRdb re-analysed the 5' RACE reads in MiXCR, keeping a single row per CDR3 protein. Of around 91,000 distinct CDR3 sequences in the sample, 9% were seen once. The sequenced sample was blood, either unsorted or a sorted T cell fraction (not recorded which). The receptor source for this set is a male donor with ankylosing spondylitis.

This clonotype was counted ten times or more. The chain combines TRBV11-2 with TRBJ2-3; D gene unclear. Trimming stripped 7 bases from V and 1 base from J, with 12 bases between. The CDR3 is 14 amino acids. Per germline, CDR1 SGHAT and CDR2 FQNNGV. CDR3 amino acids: CASTLPAGTDTQYF. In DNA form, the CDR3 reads TGTGCCAGCACCTTGCCAGCTGGCACAGATACGCAGTATTTT.

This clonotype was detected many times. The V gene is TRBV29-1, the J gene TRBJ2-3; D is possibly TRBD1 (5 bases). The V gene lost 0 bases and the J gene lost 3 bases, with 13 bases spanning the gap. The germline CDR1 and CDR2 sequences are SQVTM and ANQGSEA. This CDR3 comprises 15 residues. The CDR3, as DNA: TGCAGCGTTGAAGACATCAGGGATGCAACAGATACGCAGTATTTT. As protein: CSVEDIRDATDTQYF.

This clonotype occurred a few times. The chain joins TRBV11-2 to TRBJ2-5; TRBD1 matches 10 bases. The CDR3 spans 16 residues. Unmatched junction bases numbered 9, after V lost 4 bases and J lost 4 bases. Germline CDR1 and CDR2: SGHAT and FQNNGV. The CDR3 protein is CASSYLGQGVRETQYF. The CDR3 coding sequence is TGTGCCAGCAGCTACCTAGGACAGGGGGTTCGAGAGACCCAGTACTTC.

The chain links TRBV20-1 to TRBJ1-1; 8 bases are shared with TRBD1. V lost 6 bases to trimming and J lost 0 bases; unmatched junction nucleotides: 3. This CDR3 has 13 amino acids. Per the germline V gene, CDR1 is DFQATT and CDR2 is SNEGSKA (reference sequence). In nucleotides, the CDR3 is TGCAGTGCACGGGACAGGTTGAACACTGAAGCTTTCTTT. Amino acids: CSARDRLNTEAFF.

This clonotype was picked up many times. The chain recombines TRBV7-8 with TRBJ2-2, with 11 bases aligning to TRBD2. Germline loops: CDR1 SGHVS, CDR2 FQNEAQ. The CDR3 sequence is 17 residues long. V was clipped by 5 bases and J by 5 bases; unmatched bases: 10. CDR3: CASSQRGWTSGTGELFF. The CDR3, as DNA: TGTGCCAGCAGCCAGCGGGGGTGGACTAGCGGGACCGGGGAGCTGTTTTTT.

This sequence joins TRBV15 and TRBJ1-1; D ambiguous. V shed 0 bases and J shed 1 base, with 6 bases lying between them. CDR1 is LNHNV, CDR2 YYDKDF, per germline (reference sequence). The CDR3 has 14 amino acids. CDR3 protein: CATSREEGNTEAFF. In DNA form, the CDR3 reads TGTGCCACCAGCAGAGAGGAAGGGAACACTGAAGCTTTCTTT. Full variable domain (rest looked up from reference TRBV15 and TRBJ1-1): DAMVIQNPRYQVTQFGKPVTLSCSQTLNHNVMYWYQQKSSQAPKLLFHYYDKDFNNEADTPDNFQSRRPNTSFCFLDIRSPGLGDTAMYLCATSREEGNTEAFFGQGTRLTVV.

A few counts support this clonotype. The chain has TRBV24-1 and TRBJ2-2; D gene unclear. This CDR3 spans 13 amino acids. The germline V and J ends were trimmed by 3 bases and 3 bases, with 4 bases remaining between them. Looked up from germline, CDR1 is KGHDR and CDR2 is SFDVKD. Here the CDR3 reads CATSDPHTGELFF. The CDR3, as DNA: TGTGCCACCAGTGATCCCCACACCGGGGAGCTGTTTTTT.

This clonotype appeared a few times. DNA of the CDR3: TGTGCCAGCAGCGGACGGACGAGCTCCTACAATGAGCAGTTCTTC. Encoded protein: CASSGRTSSYNEQFF. The chain has TRBV7-9 and TRBJ2-1; D is uncertain. V lost 5 bases to trimming and J lost 0 bases, with 11 bases between them. Germline V lookup: CDR1 SEHNR, CDR2 FQNEAQ (reference sequence). The CDR3 sequence is 15 residues long.

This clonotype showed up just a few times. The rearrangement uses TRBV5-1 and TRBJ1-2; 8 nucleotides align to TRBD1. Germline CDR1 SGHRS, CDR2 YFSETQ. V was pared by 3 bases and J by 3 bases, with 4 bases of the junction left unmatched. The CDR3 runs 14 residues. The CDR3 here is CASSWTGTDYGYTF. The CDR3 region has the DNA TGCGCCAGCAGCTGGACAGGGACGGACTATGGCTACACCTTC.

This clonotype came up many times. CDR3 coding DNA: TGCAGTGCTAGAGCCCCCGGGACGCCGAATGAGCAGTTCTTC. Protein sequence: CSARAPGTPNEQFF. V and J are TRBV20-1 and TRBJ2-1; the D gene could be TRBD1 or TRBD2 (5 bases each). The CDR3 has 14 amino acids. The germline CDR1 and CDR2 sequences are DFQATT and SNEGSKA (reference sequence). The V gene lost 1 base and the J gene lost 7 bases, with 14 bases spanning the gap.

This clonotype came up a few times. CDR3 coding DNA: TGTGCCAGTAGTTCAGGGGCCCCCAATGAGCAGTTCTTC. Encoded protein: CASSSGAPNEQFF. The chain recombines TRBV19 with TRBJ2-1; D might be TRBD1 (6 bases). There are 13 residues in the CDR3. Trimming stripped 5 bases from V and 6 bases from J, with 11 bases between. Germline V gene sequence: CDR1 LNHDA, CDR2 SQIVND (reference sequence). Using reference TRBV19 and TRBJ2-1 for the parts outside the CDR3, the full variable domain is DGGITQSPKYLFRKEGQNVTLSCEQNLNHDAMYWYRQDPGQGLRLIYYSQIVNDFQKGDIAEGYSVSREKKESFPLTVTSAQKNPTAFYLCASSSGAPNEQFFGPGTRLTVL.

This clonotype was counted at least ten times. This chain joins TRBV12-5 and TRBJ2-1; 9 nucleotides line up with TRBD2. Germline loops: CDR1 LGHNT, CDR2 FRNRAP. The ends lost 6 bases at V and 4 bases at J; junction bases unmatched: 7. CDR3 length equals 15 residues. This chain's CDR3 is CASGPDSGGYNEQFF. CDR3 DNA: TGTGCTAGTGGACCCGATAGCGGGGGTTACAATGAGCAGTTCTTC.

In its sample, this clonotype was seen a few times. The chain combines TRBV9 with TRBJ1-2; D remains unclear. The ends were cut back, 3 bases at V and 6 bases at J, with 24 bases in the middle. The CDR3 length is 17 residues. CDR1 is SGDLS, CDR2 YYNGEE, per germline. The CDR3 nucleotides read TGTGCCAGCAGCGCGAAGAGAGTTGGAGGACGACGGGATGGCTACACCTTC. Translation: CASSAKRVGGRRDGYTF.

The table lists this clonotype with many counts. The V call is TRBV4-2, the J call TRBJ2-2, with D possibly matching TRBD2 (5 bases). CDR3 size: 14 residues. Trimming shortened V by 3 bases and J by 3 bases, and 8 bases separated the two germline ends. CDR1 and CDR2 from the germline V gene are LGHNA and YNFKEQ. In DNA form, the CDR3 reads TGTGCCAGCAGCCAGCCTAGCTACACCGGGGAGCTGTTTTTT. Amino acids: CASSQPSYTGELFF.

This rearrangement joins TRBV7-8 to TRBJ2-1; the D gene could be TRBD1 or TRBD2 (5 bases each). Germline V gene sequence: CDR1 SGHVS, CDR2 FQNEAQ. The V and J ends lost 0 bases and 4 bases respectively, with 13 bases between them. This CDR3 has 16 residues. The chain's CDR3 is CASSLAGGALYNEQFF. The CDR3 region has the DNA TGTGCCAGCAGCTTAGCTGGGGGAGCCCTTTACAATGAGCAGTTCTTC.

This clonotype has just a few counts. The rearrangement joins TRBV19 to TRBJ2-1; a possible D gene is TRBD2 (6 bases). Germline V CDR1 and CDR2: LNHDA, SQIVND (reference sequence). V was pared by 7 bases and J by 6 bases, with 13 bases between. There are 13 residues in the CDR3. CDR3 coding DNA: TGTGCCAGTACTCCATCGGGGGTCAATGAGCAGTTCTTC. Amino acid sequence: CASTPSGVNEQFF.

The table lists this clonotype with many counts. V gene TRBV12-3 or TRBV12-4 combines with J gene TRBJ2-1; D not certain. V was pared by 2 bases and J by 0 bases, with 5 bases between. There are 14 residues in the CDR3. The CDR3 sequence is CASSLSLSYNEQFF. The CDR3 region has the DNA TGTGCCAGCAGTTTATCCCTCTCCTACAATGAGCAGTTCTTC.

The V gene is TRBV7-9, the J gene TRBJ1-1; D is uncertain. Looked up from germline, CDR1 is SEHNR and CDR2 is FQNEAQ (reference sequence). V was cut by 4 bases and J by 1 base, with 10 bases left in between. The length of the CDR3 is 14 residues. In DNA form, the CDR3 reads TGTGCCAGCAGCTCCCCTTCCACGAACACTGAAGCTTTCTTT. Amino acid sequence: CASSSPSTNTEAFF.

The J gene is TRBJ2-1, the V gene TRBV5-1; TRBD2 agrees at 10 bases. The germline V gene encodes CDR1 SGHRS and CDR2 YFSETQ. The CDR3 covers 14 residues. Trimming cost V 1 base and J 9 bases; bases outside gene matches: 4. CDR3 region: CASSLWASGSEQFF. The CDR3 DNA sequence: TGCGCCAGCAGCTTGTGGGCTAGCGGGAGTGAGCAGTTCTTC.

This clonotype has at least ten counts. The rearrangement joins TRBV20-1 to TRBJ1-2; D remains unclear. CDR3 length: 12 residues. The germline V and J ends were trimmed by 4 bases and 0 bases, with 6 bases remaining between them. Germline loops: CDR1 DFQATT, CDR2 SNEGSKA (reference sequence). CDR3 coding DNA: TGCAGTGCTATTAATACTAACTATGGCTACACCTTC. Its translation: CSAINTNYGYTF.

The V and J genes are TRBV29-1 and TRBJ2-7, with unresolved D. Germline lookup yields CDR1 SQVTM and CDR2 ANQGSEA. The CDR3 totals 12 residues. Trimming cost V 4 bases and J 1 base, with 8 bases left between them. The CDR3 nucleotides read TGCAGCGTTGGGCCCCGGTCCTACGAGCAGTACTTC. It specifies CSVGPRSYEQYF.

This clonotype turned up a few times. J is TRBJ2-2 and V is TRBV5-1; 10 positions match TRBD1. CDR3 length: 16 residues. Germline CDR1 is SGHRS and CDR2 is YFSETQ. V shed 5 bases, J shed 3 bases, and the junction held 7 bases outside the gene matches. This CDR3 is CASRHPGTGDTGELFF. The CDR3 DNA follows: TGCGCCAGCAGACATCCCGGGACAGGGGACACCGGGGAGCTGTTTTTT.

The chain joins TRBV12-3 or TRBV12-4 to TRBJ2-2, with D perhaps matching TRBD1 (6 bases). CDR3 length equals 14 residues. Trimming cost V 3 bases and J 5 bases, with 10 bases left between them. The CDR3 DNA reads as TGTGCCAGCAGTTTGGGGGCGAGGACCGGGGAGCTGTTTTTT. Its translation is CASSLGARTGELFF.

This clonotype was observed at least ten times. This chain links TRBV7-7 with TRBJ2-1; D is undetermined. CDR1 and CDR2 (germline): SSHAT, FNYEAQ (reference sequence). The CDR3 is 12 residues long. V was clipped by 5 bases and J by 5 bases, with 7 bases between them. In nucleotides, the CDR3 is TGTGCCAGCAGCCCTGGGGACAATGAGCAGTTCTTC. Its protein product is CASSPGDNEQFF.

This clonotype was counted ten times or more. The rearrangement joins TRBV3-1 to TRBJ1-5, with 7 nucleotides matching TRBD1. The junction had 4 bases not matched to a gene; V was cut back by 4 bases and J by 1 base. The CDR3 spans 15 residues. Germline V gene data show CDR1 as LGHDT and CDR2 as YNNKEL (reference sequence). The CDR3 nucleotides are TGTGCCAGCAGCCTGACAGGGAACAGCAATCAGCCCCAGCATTTT. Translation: CASSLTGNSNQPQHF. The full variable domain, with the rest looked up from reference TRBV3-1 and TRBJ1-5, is DTAVSQTPKYLVTQMGNDKSIKCEQNLGHDTMYWYKQDSKKFLKIMFSYNNKELIINETVPNRFSPKSPDKAHLNLHINSLELGDSAVYFCASSLTGNSNQPQHFGDGTRLSIL.

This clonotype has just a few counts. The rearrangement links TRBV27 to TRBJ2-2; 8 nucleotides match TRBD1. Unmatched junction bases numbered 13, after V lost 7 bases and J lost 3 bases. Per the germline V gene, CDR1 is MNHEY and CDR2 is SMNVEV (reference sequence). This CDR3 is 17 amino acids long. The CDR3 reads CASTHQTGVFDTGELFF. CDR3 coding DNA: TGTGCCAGCACCCACCAGACAGGGGTTTTTGACACCGGGGAGCTGTTTTTT.

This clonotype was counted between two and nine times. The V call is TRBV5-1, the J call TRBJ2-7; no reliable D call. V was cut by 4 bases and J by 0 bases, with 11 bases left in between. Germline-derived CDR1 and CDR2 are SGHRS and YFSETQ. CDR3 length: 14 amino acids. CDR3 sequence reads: CASSKDRSSYEQYF. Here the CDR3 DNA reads TGCGCCAGCAGCAAAGACCGGAGCTCCTACGAGCAGTACTTC.

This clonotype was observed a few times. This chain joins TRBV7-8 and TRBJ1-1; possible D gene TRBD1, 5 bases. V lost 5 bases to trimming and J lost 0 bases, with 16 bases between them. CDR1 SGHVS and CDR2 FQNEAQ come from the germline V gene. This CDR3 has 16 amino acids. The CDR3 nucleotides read TGTGCCAGCAGCGGCGGGACCCTCCTTTTGAACACTGAAGCTTTCTTT. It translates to CASSGGTLLLNTEAFF.